The sequence of this T cell receptor (beta chain) was determined in a study of cytotoxic CD8 clonotypes in ibrutinib-treated CLL. In regard to this clone: This sample includes further DNA sequences coding for the same CDR3.

Germline CDR1 and CDR2: MNHNS and SASEGT. V lost 6 bases, J lost 0 bases, and 6 bases stayed unmatched. CDR3 length: 16 amino acids. Sequencing used immunoSEQ multiplex PCR; TCRdb keeps in-frame clones, though not all of them. The sample has 140,000 to 150,000 clones; about 76% are singletons. This specimen was PBMCs, taken after 24 months of ibrutinib treatment. V gene TRBV6-1 combines with J gene TRBJ2-1; 9 bases are shared with TRBD2. The receptor's source is a human donor with chronic lymphocytic leukemia. Here the CDR3 DNA reads TGTGCCAGCAGCGAACCAGCGGGGGGCTCCTACAATGAGCAGTTCTTC. Translation gives CASSEPAGGSYNEQFF.